This entry lists 21 T cell receptor beta chains sequenced from one sample in a study of radiotherapy plus CTLA-4 blockade in lung cancer. Sequenced by immunoSEQ multiplex PCR; TCRdb stores in-frame clones only, minus some. The table shows about 60,000 clones, with approximately 67% occurring only once. Material: peripheral blood, obtained from a patient treated with radiotherapy plus ipilimumab. The receptor source for this set is a human donor with non-small cell lung cancer whose response to radiotherapy plus ipilimumab could not be evaluated.

This clone was detected only a few times. The rearrangement uses TRBV7-2 and TRBJ2-7; 13 bases are shared with TRBD2. V was clipped by 5 bases and J by 0 bases; unmatched bases: 4. Germline CDR1 SGHTA, CDR2 FQGNSA. The CDR3 covers 16 residues. The CDR3 sequence is CASSVTSGGGSYEQYF. The CDR3 bases are TGTGCCAGCAGCGTTACTAGCGGGGGGGGCTCCTACGAGCAGTACTTC.

The V call is TRBV30, the J call TRBJ2-1, with TRBD2 identical over 10 bases. Germline CDR1 GTSNPN, CDR2 SVGIG (reference sequence). The CDR3 loop spans 16 amino acids. V gave up 3 bases and J gave up 0 bases; unmatched junction bases: 5. Here the CDR3 reads CAWSELAGSSYNEQFF. In DNA form, the CDR3 reads TGTGCCTGGAGCGAACTAGCGGGGAGCTCCTACAATGAGCAGTTCTTC.

V is TRBV4-2 and J is TRBJ2-2; 12 bases fit TRBD2. V was pared by 5 bases and J by 6 bases, with 16 bases of the junction left unmatched. Per the germline V gene, CDR1 is LGHNA and CDR2 is YNFKEQ. The CDR3 totals 19 residues. CDR3 region: CASSSQTLLGLAGAGELFF. CDR3 coding DNA: TGTGCCAGCAGCTCCCAGACCTTGTTGGGACTAGCGGGCGCCGGGGAGCTGTTTTTT.

The CDR3 reads CASSLPPLEAFF. The DNA of the CDR3 is TGTGCCAGCAGCTTACCCCCCCTAGAAGCTTTCTTT. This chain joins TRBV7-9 and TRBJ1-1; D remains ambiguous. Per germline, CDR1 SEHNR and CDR2 FQNEAQ (reference sequence). V lost 2 bases and J 8 bases, leaving 9 bases between the germline ends. The CDR3 loop spans 12 amino acids.

This clone was recorded once. The chain is built from TRBV6-1 and TRBJ1-1, with unresolved D. Germline CDR1 MNHNS, CDR2 SASEGT. V was clipped by 4 bases and J by 3 bases, with 12 bases between them. This CDR3 spans 14 amino acids. CDR3 loop: CASSGAGRDTEAFF. CDR3 nucleotides: TGTGCCAGCAGTGGGGCGGGTAGGGACACTGAAGCTTTCTTT.

J is TRBJ1-5 and V is TRBV27; TRBD1 matches 7 bases. The CDR3 spans 14 residues. With 6 bases clipped from V and 6 bases from J, the junction kept 8 bases outside the gene matches. CDR1 and CDR2 from the germline V gene are MNHEY and SMNVEV (reference sequence). The CDR3 nucleotides are TGTGCCAGCAGACTCACAGGGGCAGGTCAGCCCCAGCATTTT. It translates to CASRLTGAGQPQHF.

The rearrangement links TRBV2 to TRBJ2-7, with TRBD2 as a possible D gene (6 bases). V was trimmed by 6 bases and J by 1 base, leaving 13 bases between them. Germline V lookup: CDR1 SNHLY, CDR2 FYNNEI. The CDR3 extends over 14 amino acids. CDR3 loop: CASSRDWNSYEQYF. The CDR3 DNA follows: TGTGCCAGCAGCCGGGACTGGAATTCCTACGAGCAGTACTTC.

The chain joins TRBV27 to TRBJ2-7; TRBD2 matches 8 bases. Germline CDR1 reads MNHEY; CDR2 reads SMNVEV (reference sequence). The CDR3 is made up of 15 amino acids. The V gene end was trimmed by 4 bases and the J gene end by 3 bases; junction bases not matched to a gene: 8. The CDR3 DNA reads as TGTGCCAGCAGTTCTCTCCGGGCGGGGGGCTACGAGCAGTACTTC. As protein: CASSSLRAGGYEQYF.

This clone has only one observation. The chain links TRBV5-1 to TRBJ2-6; 8 bases fit TRBD1. CDR1 is SGHRS, CDR2 YFSETQ, per germline. The junction had 3 bases not matched to a gene; V was cut back by 1 base and J by 0 bases. The CDR3 extends over 17 amino acids. CDR3 in amino acids: CASSLSGGDSGANVLTF. DNA of the CDR3: TGCGCCAGCAGCTTGTCAGGGGGCGACTCTGGGGCCAACGTCCTGACTTTC.

J is TRBJ2-3 and V is TRBV28; tentatively, D is TRBD2 (5 bases). Germline assignment: CDR1 MDHEN and CDR2 SYDVKM. The V gene lost 6 bases and the J gene lost 4 bases, with 14 bases spanning the gap. The CDR3 spans 14 residues. CDR3: CASSPAGGADTQYF. CDR3 sequence (DNA): TGTGCCAGCAGCCCCGCGGGCGGCGCAGATACGCAGTATTTT.

This clone was seen more than once but under ten times. Written as DNA, the CDR3 is TGTGCCTGGAGTAAACCAGGGGATGGTTTCTATGGCTACACCTTC. Encoded protein: CAWSKPGDGFYGYTF. The chain joins TRBV30 to TRBJ1-2, with D maybe TRBD1 (6 bases). V shed 2 bases and J shed 4 bases, with 17 bases lying between them. The CDR3 runs 15 residues. CDR1 and CDR2 from the germline V gene are GTSNPN and SVGIG (reference sequence).

The CDR3 coding sequence is TGCGCCAGCACCATAGCGGGGGGGCCGGGAGATACGCAGTATTTT. Protein product: CASTIAGGPGDTQYF. The chain uses TRBV4-1 and TRBJ2-3; TRBD2 agrees at 11 bases. This CDR3 is 15 amino acids long. The V and J ends lost 7 bases and 5 bases, in that order; junction bases with no gene match: 8. Germline CDR1 reads MGHRA; CDR2 reads YSYEKL.

The chain couples TRBV7-9 to TRBJ2-7; the match to TRBD1 covers 10 bases. The ends lost 5 bases at V and 7 bases at J; junction bases unmatched: 14. There are 16 residues in the CDR3. Looked up from germline, CDR1 is SEHNR and CDR2 is FQNEAQ (reference sequence). The chain's CDR3 is CASSARSGTGDREQYF. For the CDR3, the DNA is TGTGCCAGCAGCGCCCGCTCCGGGACAGGGGACCGGGAGCAGTACTTC.

The J gene is TRBJ2-7, the V gene TRBV7-9, with 7 bases fitting TRBD1. CDR1 and CDR2 (germline): SEHNR, FQNEAQ (reference sequence). This CDR3 contains 14 residues. V trimming: 1 base; J trimming: 6 bases; junction bases outside the gene matches: 6. CDR3 sequence (DNA): TGTGCCAGCAGCTTAGTAAGGGGGCGCTCCGAGCAGTACTTC. Its protein is CASSLVRGRSEQYF.

V usage is TRBV30 and J usage is TRBJ1-4, with 7 bases lining up with TRBD1. This CDR3 is built from 15 residues. V dropped 2 bases and J dropped 2; count of bases not matched to a gene: 5. The germline V gene encodes CDR1 GTSNPN and CDR2 SVGIG (reference sequence). The CDR3 DNA is TGTGCCTGGAGTCGCACGGGACAGACTAATGAAAAACTGTTTTTT. This encodes CAWSRTGQTNEKLFF.

The chain couples TRBV5-4 to TRBJ2-2; TRBD1 matches 8 bases. V trimming: 2 bases; J trimming: 0 bases; junction bases outside the gene matches: 9. Germline V gene sequence: CDR1 SGHNT, CDR2 YYREEE (reference sequence). The CDR3 runs to 18 residues. The CDR3 reads CASSLMGTGATNTGELFF. The DNA of the CDR3 is TGTGCCAGCAGCTTAATGGGGACAGGCGCTACGAACACCGGGGAGCTGTTTTTT. Variable domain in full (rest from reference TRBV5-4 and TRBJ2-2): ETGVTQSPTHLIKTRGQQVTLRCSSQSGHNTVSWYQQALGQGPQFIFQYYREEENGRGNFPPRFSGLQFPNYSSELNVNALELDDSALYLCASSLMGTGATNTGELFFGEGSRLTVL.

The rearrangement uses TRBV2 and TRBJ1-2; D possibly corresponds to TRBD1 (6 bases). The V end was cut by 1 base, the J end by 4 bases, with 16 bases between. CDR3 length equals 16 residues. Germline V gene lookup returns CDR1 SNHLY and CDR2 FYNNEI. The CDR3 nucleotides are TGTGCCAGCAGTGAAGATGGACAGTTACAGGGCTATGGCTACACCTTC. It yields the protein CASSEDGQLQGYGYTF.

This clone was found once. The rearrangement uses TRBV7-2 and TRBJ2-5, with 15 bases matching TRBD2. CDR3 size: 17 residues. Germline CDR1 reads SGHTA; CDR2 reads FQGNSA. Losses at the gene ends were 5 bases for V and 4 bases for J; bases not matched to a gene: 8. The CDR3 loop reads CASSPLGLAGGRETQYF. The CDR3 coding sequence is TGTGCCAGCAGCCCTCTCGGACTAGCGGGGGGGAGAGAGACCCAGTACTTC.

The CDR3 DNA reads TGTGCCAGCAGCACGGACAGGGGGTGGGGTACGCAGTATTTT. Translation gives CASSTDRGWGTQYF. The chain links TRBV5-4 to TRBJ2-3; 10 nucleotides match TRBD1. Germline V gene lookup returns CDR1 SGHNT and CDR2 YYREEE (reference sequence). The CDR3 loop spans 14 amino acids. Trimming removed 4 bases from V and 8 bases from J; junction bases left unmatched: 7.

The chain uses TRBV28 and TRBJ1-4, with 9 bases aligning to TRBD1. The CDR3 length is 16 residues. Trimming cost V 1 base and J 7 bases; bases outside gene matches: 7. In germline, CDR1 is MDHEN, CDR2 SYDVKM. The CDR3 spells CASSLSATGGGEKLFF. The CDR3 nucleotides read TGTGCCAGCAGTTTATCGGCTACAGGGGGCGGTGAAAAACTGTTTTTT. The full variable domain, with the rest looked up from reference TRBV28 and TRBJ1-4, is DVKVTQSSRYLVKRTGEKVFLECVQDMDHENMFWYRQDPGLGLRLIYFSYDVKMKEKGDIPEGYSVSREKKERFSLILESASTNQTSMYLCASSLSATGGGEKLFFGSGTQLSVL.

V gene TRBV23-1 combines with J gene TRBJ2-3; TRBD1 aligns across 10 bases. TRBV23-1 is an open reading frame, and its role is uncertain. The CDR3 spans 14 residues. Unmatched junction bases numbered 3, after V lost 2 bases and J lost 7 bases. The DNA of the CDR3 is TGCGCCAGCAGTCAAGGGACAGGGGAACATACGCAGTATTTT. Its protein product is CASSQGTGEHTQYF.